Following are 17 T cell receptor beta chains from one sample sequenced in a study of cytomegalovirus exposure and HLA in healthy donors. The study ran its PCR with 60 Vbeta and 13 Jbeta primers. Sequencing was performed with immunoSEQ multiplex PCR; in TCRdb, only in-frame clones are kept and a portion is missing. The sample table sets out about 43,000 clones. The sample consisted of PBMCs. The origin of the receptors is a woman in her 30s in good health and CMV-seronegative.

This rearrangement joins TRBV13 to TRBJ2-7; 11 bases agree with TRBD2. Looked up from germline, CDR1 is PRHDT and CDR2 is FYEKMQ (reference sequence). After removal of 5 bases from V and 2 bases from J, the junction contained 14 bases not matched to a gene. CDR3 length equals 18 residues. The CDR3 sequence is CASSPWTSGFSETYEQYF. CDR3 DNA sequence: TGTGCCAGCAGCCCCTGGACTAGCGGGTTCTCCGAGACCTACGAGCAGTACTTC.

The V call is TRBV28, the J call TRBJ1-5; TRBD1 matches at 8 bases. V trimming: 7 bases; J trimming: 7 bases; junction bases outside the gene matches: 12. CDR1 is MDHEN, CDR2 SYDVKM, per germline. CDR3 length equals 15 residues. CDR3 DNA: TGTGCCAGCAAGTCGGGACAGGTGGGAGGACAGCCCCAGCATTTT. Translating it yields CASKSGQVGGQPQHF. The full variable domain, in which reference TRBV28 and TRBJ1-5 provide the parts outside the CDR3, is DVKVTQSSRYLVKRTGEKVFLECVQDMDHENMFWYRQDPGLGLRLIYFSYDVKMKEKGDIPEGYSVSREKKERFSLILESASTNQTSMYLCASKSGQVGGQPQHFGDGTRLSIL.

The genes are TRBV19 and TRBJ1-1; D might be TRBD1 (5 bases). The CDR3 is 14 amino acids. CDR1 LNHDA and CDR2 SQIVND come from the germline V gene (reference sequence). V lost 7 bases to trimming and J lost 2 bases, with 14 bases between them. CDR3 DNA sequence: TGTGCCAGTACCCTGGGACTGCAAAACACTGAAGCTTTCTTT. This sequence encodes CASTLGLQNTEAFF. Full variable domain (rest looked up from reference TRBV19 and TRBJ1-1): DGGITQSPKYLFRKEGQNVTLSCEQNLNHDAMYWYRQDPGQGLRLIYYSQIVNDFQKGDIAEGYSVSREKKESFPLTVTSAQKNPTAFYLCASTLGLQNTEAFFGQGTRLTVV.

This chain joins TRBV4-1 and TRBJ1-1, with 8 bases identical to TRBD1. CDR1 is MGHRA and CDR2 is YSYEKL in the germline V gene. With V trimmed by 8 bases and J by 3 bases, 5 bases remained unmatched. This CDR3 has 13 amino acids. The CDR3 nucleotides are TGCGCCAGCGGGTCACAGGGGGACACTGAAGCTTTCTTT. It specifies CASGSQGDTEAFF.

The chain has TRBV19 and TRBJ2-1, with 8 positions matching TRBD2. CDR1 and CDR2 from the germline V gene are LNHDA and SQIVND (reference sequence). The CDR3 runs 16 residues. With V trimmed by 4 bases and J by 8 bases, 13 bases remained unmatched. This CDR3 reads CASSKGAGVSRDEQFF. CDR3 sequence (DNA): TGTGCCAGTAGTAAAGGAGCGGGAGTATCTAGGGATGAGCAGTTCTTC.

This rearrangement joins TRBV19 to TRBJ1-5; TRBD1 matches 8 bases. Per the germline V gene, CDR1 is LNHDA and CDR2 is SQIVND (reference sequence). CDR3 size: 14 residues. The V segment lost 7 bases and the J segment 4 bases; nucleotides outside the gene matches: 6. Here the CDR3 reads CASIPGQGNQPQHF. CDR3 bases: TGTGCCAGTATTCCTGGACAGGGTAATCAGCCCCAGCATTTT.

The V and J genes are TRBV29-1 and TRBJ1-1; perhaps TRBD1 as D (5 bases). The CDR3 runs 14 residues. Trimming cost V 6 bases and J 2 bases, with 16 bases left between them. Germline values: CDR1 SQVTM, CDR2 ANQGSEA. CDR3 coding DNA: TGCAGCGTCCGCAACAGACAGAGCAACACTGAAGCTTTCTTT. Translating it yields CSVRNRQSNTEAFF.

V usage is TRBV28 and J usage is TRBJ1-5; no clear D gene. The V end lost 1 base, the J end lost 3 bases, and 7 bases lay between the germline ends. CDR3 size: 14 residues. Germline assignment: CDR1 MDHEN and CDR2 SYDVKM. The CDR3 sequence is CASSLSPTNQPQHF. The CDR3 bases are TGTGCCAGCAGTTTATCTCCTACCAATCAGCCCCAGCATTTT.

The chain has TRBV10-1 and TRBJ2-2, with D perhaps matching TRBD2 (5 bases). Trimming removed 0 bases at V and 5 bases at J, with 16 bases between. In germline, CDR1 is WNHNN, CDR2 SYGVQD (reference sequence). The CDR3 consists of 17 residues. Written as DNA, the CDR3 is TGCGCCAGCAGTGAGTCGACGTGGGAGTCAGGAACCGGGGAGCTGTTTTTT. Protein product: CASSESTWESGTGELFF.

This sequence joins TRBV27 and TRBJ2-7; TRBD1 is a possible D gene (6 bases). CDR3 length equals 15 residues. Germline V gene sequence: CDR1 MNHEY, CDR2 SMNVEV (reference sequence). V dropped 2 bases and J dropped 7 bases, with 18 bases sitting between them. The CDR3 here is CASSLRTIQGGEQYF. Written as DNA, the CDR3 is TGTGCCAGCAGTTTACGAACCATACAGGGTGGGGAGCAGTACTTC.

The CDR3 sequence is CASSHAQPLAGAYEQYF. DNA of the CDR3: TGCGCCAGCAGCCACGCTCAGCCACTAGCGGGAGCCTACGAGCAGTACTTC. The chain links TRBV5-1 to TRBJ2-7; 11 nucleotides line up with TRBD2. The V segment lost 4 bases and the J segment 2 bases; nucleotides outside the gene matches: 11. This CDR3 region has 17 residues. Looked up from germline, CDR1 is SGHRS and CDR2 is YFSETQ.

The chain recombines TRBV7-2 with TRBJ1-1, with D perhaps TRBD1 (5 bases). V lost 0 bases, J lost 5 bases, and 16 bases lay in between. The CDR3 is 16 amino acids. Per germline, CDR1 SGHTA and CDR2 FQGNSA. The CDR3 DNA follows: TGTGCCAGCAGCTTAGCTGCGACAGTTCGTCGGACTGAAGCTTTCTTT. Its protein is CASSLAATVRRTEAFF.

Concerning this clone itself: The junction departs from germline at one end; a sequencing error may be responsible. This chain connects TRBV6-1 to TRBJ2-7; D may be TRBD2 (7 bases). Germline-derived CDR1 and CDR2 are MNHNS and SASEGT. The CDR3 sequence is 17 residues long. CDR3 in DNA: TGTGCCAGCAGTGATATGCTCGGGGGGACACTGAGCTACAAGCAGTACTTC. Amino acid sequence: CASSDMLGGTLSYKQYF.

The DNA for the CDR3 is TGTGCCAGCACCCTTAGGGGACAGCCGAACACTGAAGCTTTCTTT. It yields the protein CASTLRGQPNTEAFF. The chain is built from TRBV6-5 and TRBJ1-1; 7 bases are shared with TRBD1. The CDR3 is made up of 15 amino acids. V lost 7 bases and J lost 1; bases outside the gene matches: 9. Germline assignment: CDR1 MNHEY and CDR2 SVGAGI.

J is TRBJ1-2 and V is TRBV6-5, with a tentative D call TRBD1 (5 bases). Trimming left V 6 bases short and J 2 bases short, with 10 bases between. CDR1 and CDR2 (germline): MNHEY, SVGAGI. The CDR3 extends over 13 amino acids. As DNA, the CDR3 is TGTGCCAGCAGCATGACAGAGAACTATGGCTACACCTTC. This codes for CASSMTENYGYTF.

The CDR3 loop is CAWSPVPGVWTNYGYTF. The CDR3 nucleotides read TGTGCCTGGAGCCCCGTGCCAGGGGTATGGACTAACTATGGCTACACCTTC. The gene calls are TRBV30 and TRBJ1-2; maybe TRBD1 (6 bases). CDR1 and CDR2 from the germline V gene are GTSNPN and SVGIG (reference sequence). The CDR3 extends over 17 amino acids. The V end lost 3 bases, the J end lost 0 bases, and 20 bases lay between the germline ends.

The chain combines TRBV5-6 with TRBJ2-5, with a weak D call TRBD2 (5 bases). CDR3 length: 13 residues. V was trimmed by 4 bases and J by 4 bases, leaving 11 bases between them. Per the germline V gene, CDR1 is SGHDT and CDR2 is YYEEEE. The CDR3 nucleotides read TGTGCCAGCAGCCTCCGACGGGGAGAGACCCAGTACTTC. Translation: CASSLRRGETQYF.